The 7 T cell receptor beta chains listed next were all sequenced from one sample in a study of CD8 T cells in ankylosing spondylitis. TCRdb reanalysed the 5' RACE reads using MiXCR and keeps one entry per CDR3 protein. The table lists around 340,000 distinct CDR3 sequences, more than 20% of them singletons. Input material: blood, either unsorted or a sorted T cell fraction (not recorded which). These receptors were obtained from a male donor with ankylosing spondylitis or in good health (not recorded which).

This clonotype occurred a few times. This rearrangement joins TRBV27 to TRBJ2-5; D not resolved. This CDR3 contains 13 residues. V was trimmed by 5 bases and J by 2 bases, leaving 9 bases between them. The germline V gene encodes CDR1 MNHEY and CDR2 SMNVEV (reference sequence). CDR3 region: CASSPPWQETQYF. CDR3 nucleotides: TGTGCCAGCAGTCCCCCTTGGCAAGAGACCCAGTACTTC.

The V gene is TRBV7-6, the J gene TRBJ1-5; D is unclear. V was cut by 7 bases and J by 13 bases, with 17 bases left in between. The CDR3 spans 12 residues. Germline V CDR1 and CDR2: SGHVS, FNYEAQ. Here the CDR3 DNA reads TGTGCCAGCAAATATTATTCGCGAGCACAGCATTTT. It yields the protein CASKYYSRAQHF.

This clonotype has a count of ten or more. The CDR3 is CASSCRDRVGYEQYF. In DNA form, the CDR3 reads TGTGCCAGCAGTTGCCGGGACCGCGTTGGGTACGAGCAGTACTTC. The chain links TRBV12-3 or TRBV12-4 to TRBJ2-7; D assignment may be TRBD1 or TRBD2 (5 bases each). The V and J ends lost 4 bases and 4 bases respectively, with 17 bases between them. This CDR3 is built from 15 residues.

In this sample, this clonotype turned up a few times. V is TRBV6-1 and J is TRBJ2-7; unclear D gene. The CDR3 consists of 14 residues. Looked up from germline, CDR1 is MNHNS and CDR2 is SASEGT. V was clipped by 10 bases and J by 3 bases, with 19 bases between them. CDR3 amino acids: CANDPGPTGYEQYF. The CDR3 DNA follows: TGTGCCAACGACCCCGGTCCTACGGGCTACGAGCAGTACTTC.

This clonotype appeared a few times. The V call is TRBV20-1, the J call TRBJ1-1; 9 nucleotides agree with TRBD1. CDR1 is DFQATT and CDR2 is SNEGSKA in the germline V gene (reference sequence). The CDR3 extends over 16 amino acids. V shed 0 bases and J 2 bases; nucleotides not matched to a gene: 7. The DNA for the CDR3 is TGCAGTGCTAGAGATAGGACAGGGGAGGATAACACTGAAGCTTTCTTT. This translates into CSARDRTGEDNTEAFF.

This clonotype has just a few counts. V gene TRBV7-6 combines with J gene TRBJ2-7, with TRBD2 as a possible D gene (6 bases). The germline CDR1 and CDR2 sequences are SGHVS and FNYEAQ. This CDR3 spans 16 amino acids. Trimming shortened V by 2 bases and J by 0 bases, and 14 bases separated the two germline ends. DNA of the CDR3: TGTGCCAGCAGCTTATGGGCTAGCGAGAGCTCCTACGAGCAGTACTTC. Protein product: CASSLWASESSYEQYF.

The rearrangement links TRBV7-8 to TRBJ1-2; D may be TRBD1 (5 bases). The CDR3 has 16 residues. Germline V gene sequence: CDR1 SGHVS, CDR2 FQNEAQ. The V end lost 5 bases, the J end lost 2 bases, and 18 bases lay between the germline ends. The DNA for the CDR3 is TGTGCCAGCAGCCCCCGTTCCGGGACGTCGAACTATGGCTACACCTTC. It codes for CASSPRSGTSNYGYTF.